These 25 T cell receptor beta chains were all obtained from the same sample, sequenced in a study of cytomegalovirus exposure and HLA in healthy donors. The PCR made use of 60 Vbeta and 13 Jbeta primers. Assay: immunoSEQ multiplex PCR; the TCRdb copy retains only in-frame clones and omits some. This table holds 30,000 to 40,000 clones, 65% to 85% found once. Specimen: PBMCs. The receptors originated from a woman between 25 and 40 years old in good health and CMV-seropositive.

This chain joins TRBV7-3 and TRBJ1-2, with TRBD1 matching 11 bases. Germline V gene lookup returns CDR1 SGHTA and CDR2 FQGTGA. CDR3 length: 17 amino acids. V trimming: 4 bases; J trimming: 4 bases; junction bases outside the gene matches: 11. The DNA of the CDR3 is TGTGCCAGCAGCTCCGGAGCCGGACAGGGGGCCGCCTATGGCTACACCTTC. Amino acid sequence: CASSSGAGQGAAYGYTF.

V usage is TRBV28 and J usage is TRBJ1-2; maybe TRBD1 (6 bases). Germline values: CDR1 MDHEN, CDR2 SYDVKM. The CDR3 sequence is 16 residues long. V lost 1 base and J 0 bases, leaving 12 bases between the germline ends. The CDR3 nucleotides read TGTGCCAGCAGTTTATACAGGGCCCCCTCTAACTATGGCTACACCTTC. Residues: CASSLYRAPSNYGYTF.

The CDR3 DNA reads TGCAGCGTCACCGGGACTAGCTACAATGAGCAGTTCTTC. Amino acid sequence: CSVTGTSYNEQFF. This sequence joins TRBV29-1 and TRBJ2-1; 8 nucleotides align to TRBD2. This CDR3 is built from 13 residues. V dropped 6 bases and J dropped 3; count of bases not matched to a gene: 4. The germline CDR1 and CDR2 sequences are SQVTM and ANQGSEA.

V usage is TRBV5-8 and J usage is TRBJ1-2; D is ambiguous. CDR1 and CDR2 from the germline V gene are SGHTS and YDEGEE. The CDR3 totals 13 residues. The V and J ends lost 5 bases and 3 bases respectively, with 11 bases between them. The CDR3 nucleotides are TGTGCCAGCAGGACCGACATGCACTATGGCTACACCTTC. Protein product: CASRTDMHYGYTF.

The J gene is TRBJ2-3, the V gene TRBV5-1, with 7 positions matching TRBD1. Germline V CDR1 and CDR2: SGHRS, YFSETQ. The CDR3 runs 16 residues. With 1 base clipped from V and 4 bases from J, the junction kept 9 bases outside the gene matches. CDR3 nucleotide sequence: TGCGCCAGCAGCTTGCGAACCGGGACAGTCCCAGATACGCAGTATTTT. This translates into CASSLRTGTVPDTQYF.

With respect to this clone: The sample holds other DNA sequences that translate to the same CDR3. The V gene is TRBV7-8, the J gene TRBJ1-1; D call uncertain. This CDR3 spans 13 amino acids. V dropped 7 bases and J dropped 0 bases, with 9 bases sitting between them. The germline gives CDR1 SGHVS, CDR2 FQNEAQ. The CDR3 reads CASTRQMNTEAFF. The CDR3 bases are TGTGCCAGCACCCGTCAGATGAACACTGAAGCTTTCTTT.

This rearrangement joins TRBV5-4 to TRBJ1-5, with 10 bases matching TRBD1. The germline V gene encodes CDR1 SGHNT and CDR2 YYREEE (reference sequence). This CDR3 region has 15 residues. With 0 bases clipped from V and 4 bases from J, the junction kept 1 base outside the gene matches. CDR3 region: CASSLGGQGNQPQHF. The CDR3 coding sequence is TGTGCCAGCAGCTTGGGGGGACAGGGGAATCAGCCCCAGCATTTT. Variable domain in full (rest from reference TRBV5-4 and TRBJ1-5): ETGVTQSPTHLIKTRGQQVTLRCSSQSGHNTVSWYQQALGQGPQFIFQYYREEENGRGNFPPRFSGLQFPNYSSELNVNALELDDSALYLCASSLGGQGNQPQHFGDGTRLSIL.

V is TRBV30 and J is TRBJ2-7; 12 nucleotides line up with TRBD2. The CDR3 sequence is 13 residues long. Germline CDR1 is GTSNPN and CDR2 is SVGIG (reference sequence). V dropped 7 bases and J dropped 5; count of bases not matched to a gene: 6. CDR3 sequence reads: CAFELAGGDEQYF. CDR3 nucleotide sequence: TGTGCCTTTGAACTAGCGGGAGGAGACGAGCAGTACTTC.

The rearrangement links TRBV27 to TRBJ2-3, with a tentative D call TRBD1 (5 bases). V dropped 2 bases and J dropped 3 bases, with 18 bases sitting between them. The CDR3 covers 17 residues. The germline V gene has CDR1 MNHEY and CDR2 SMNVEV (reference sequence). CDR3 in DNA: TGTGCCAGCAGTTTACTCCCAGCAGGGATTACGACAGATACGCAGTATTTT. It yields the protein CASSLLPAGITTDTQYF.

V usage is TRBV10-3 and J usage is TRBJ2-1; 10 bases match TRBD2. The CDR3 length is 15 residues. J was trimmed by 10 bases and V by 9 bases; bases with no gene match: 15. Germline V gene lookup returns CDR1 ENHRY and CDR2 SYGVKD. CDR3 DNA: TGTGCCATGGCCACGCCTAGCGGGGGCCAGAGAGAGCAGTTCTTC. Its translation is CAMATPSGGQREQFF.

The chain is built from TRBV12-5 and TRBJ2-2; no firm D call. Germline loops: CDR1 LGHNT, CDR2 FRNRAP. This CDR3 has 12 residues. Trimming cost V 5 bases and J 7 bases, with 8 bases left between them. The CDR3 coding sequence is TGTGCTAGTGGTACTGTAGTCGGGGAGCTGTTTTTT. Amino acids: CASGTVVGELFF.

V and J are TRBV18 and TRBJ1-1; D is possibly TRBD1 (5 bases). CDR3 length: 13 amino acids. The ends were cut back, 8 bases at V and 6 bases at J, with 16 bases in the middle. Germline V CDR1 and CDR2: KGHSH, LQKENI. CDR3 DNA sequence: TGTGCCAGCGAGCCGGGGGGTGGCTCTGAAGCTTTCTTT. Translated, it gives CASEPGGGSEAFF.

The table lists this clone with a few counts. V is TRBV2 and J is TRBJ2-7, with D unresolved. Germline V lookup: CDR1 SNHLY, CDR2 FYNNEI. The CDR3 runs 14 residues. The ends were cut back, 1 base at V and 7 bases at J, with 14 bases in the middle. CDR3 bases: TGTGCCAGCAGTGAAGGCGACTTCGGAAGGGAGCAGTACTTC. Translating it yields CASSEGDFGREQYF. Drawing the rest from reference TRBV2 and TRBJ2-7, the complete variable domain is EPEVTQTPSHQVTQMGQEVILRCVPISNHLYFYWYRQILGQKVEFLVSFYNNEISEKSEIFDDQFSVERPDGSNFTLKIRSTKLEDSAMYFCASSEGDFGREQYFGPGTRLTVT.

The chain employs TRBV7-6 and TRBJ1-5; 8 bases line up with TRBD1. Trimming removed 5 bases from V and 2 bases from J; junction bases left unmatched: 8. The V gene's germline CDR1 is SGHVS and CDR2 FNYEAQ. This CDR3 has 16 residues. CDR3 nucleotide sequence: TGTGCCAGCAGCCTCAGACAGGGGTACGGCAATCAGCCCCAGCATTTT. This encodes CASSLRQGYGNQPQHF.

The chain couples TRBV2 to TRBJ2-4; 8 bases fit TRBD1. V dropped 6 bases and J dropped 6; count of bases not matched to a gene: 4. CDR3 size: 13 residues. CDR1 SNHLY and CDR2 FYNNEI come from the germline V gene. CDR3 DNA: TGTGCCAGCAGCGGACAGGGTCTAAACATTCAGTACTTC. Its protein product is CASSGQGLNIQYF.

The chain carries TRBV13 and TRBJ2-3, with TRBD2 matching over 9 bases. The CDR3 has 17 residues. Germline V lookup: CDR1 PRHDT, CDR2 FYEKMQ (reference sequence). With 5 bases clipped from V and 0 bases from J, the junction kept 9 bases outside the gene matches. The CDR3 coding sequence is TGTGCCAGCAGCCCTCAGACTAGCGGCACTAGCACAGATACGCAGTATTTT. This sequence encodes CASSPQTSGTSTDTQYF.

This clone turned up a few times. This rearrangement joins TRBV4-1 to TRBJ2-1; 8 nucleotides agree with TRBD2. CDR1 is MGHRA and CDR2 is YSYEKL in the germline V gene. The CDR3 runs 18 residues. Trimming removed 1 base from V and 3 bases from J; junction bases left unmatched: 11. The CDR3 loop is CASSQAFSLADNYNEQFF. CDR3 in DNA: TGCGCCAGCAGCCAAGCATTCTCACTAGCGGATAACTACAATGAGCAGTTCTTC.

Regarding this clone: At one of its ends the junction is not consistent with the germline gene, which may arise from a read error. This rearrangement joins TRBV7-3 to TRBJ2-3; tentative D call: TRBD2 (6 bases). Germline V gene sequence: CDR1 SGHTA, CDR2 FQGTGA. The CDR3 is 13 residues long. In DNA form, the CDR3 reads TGTGCCAGCAGCTTAACGGGGGACTCTGCCCCGACTTTT. Translated: CASSLTGDSAPTF.

The gene calls are TRBV4-1 and TRBJ1-2; 9 bases line up with TRBD1. CDR1 is MGHRA, CDR2 YSYEKL, per germline. The CDR3 spans 17 residues. Trimming at V came to 2 bases and at J to 5 bases, leaving 12 bases not matched to a gene. The CDR3 loop is CASSQILWGQGEYGYTF. The DNA for the CDR3 is TGCGCCAGCAGCCAAATTCTCTGGGGACAGGGAGAGTATGGCTACACCTTC.

The gene calls are TRBV28 and TRBJ2-1; tentatively, D is TRBD2 (5 bases). The length of the CDR3 is 15 residues. Trimming took 5 bases from V and 6 from J, leaving 17 bases between them. Germline assignment: CDR1 MDHEN and CDR2 SYDVKM. The chain's CDR3 is CASSGADPPVNEQFF. Written as DNA, the CDR3 is TGTGCCAGCAGTGGAGCGGATCCACCGGTCAATGAGCAGTTCTTC.

In this sample, this clone turned up a few times. The chain employs TRBV28 and TRBJ2-7; TRBD2 aligns across 8 bases. Germline CDR1 and CDR2: MDHEN and SYDVKM. The CDR3 is made up of 13 amino acids. The junction had 2 bases not matched to a gene; V was cut back by 4 bases and J by 3 bases. The CDR3 protein is CASSSGGGYEQYF. The CDR3 DNA sequence: TGTGCCAGCAGTTCCGGGGGGGGCTACGAGCAGTACTTC.

The CDR3, as DNA: TGTGCCACCGCAAGCGGTTCTAATGAAAAACTGTTTTTT. Protein: CATASGSNEKLFF. The chain combines TRBV15 with TRBJ1-4; no firm D call. V was trimmed by 8 bases and J by 3 bases, leaving 10 bases between them. The V gene's germline CDR1 is LNHNV and CDR2 YYDKDF (reference sequence). The CDR3 extends over 13 amino acids.

The rearrangement joins TRBV19 to TRBJ2-7, with a tentative D call TRBD2 (5 bases). The CDR3 covers 15 residues. Germline CDR1 reads LNHDA; CDR2 reads SQIVND (reference sequence). V was clipped by 1 base and J by 5 bases, with 15 bases between them. CDR3 nucleotides: TGTGCCAGTAGTATAGGCAGCGGCTCGGGGAACGAGCAGTACTTC. This translates into CASSIGSGSGNEQYF.

This clone was detected only once. The V call is TRBV7-9, the J call TRBJ1-1, with TRBD1 matching over 7 bases. With 5 bases clipped from V and 4 bases from J, the junction kept 7 bases outside the gene matches. This CDR3 has 14 amino acids. Germline loops: CDR1 SEHNR, CDR2 FQNEAQ (reference sequence). The CDR3 coding sequence is TGTGCCAGCAGCCCCCTGACAGGGCTCACTGAAGCTTTCTTT. Its protein is CASSPLTGLTEAFF.

This rearrangement joins TRBV19 to TRBJ1-4, with 7 bases lining up with TRBD1. CDR1 LNHDA and CDR2 SQIVND come from the germline V gene (reference sequence). This CDR3 is 14 amino acids long. The ends lost 4 bases at V and 4 bases at J; junction bases unmatched: 3. CDR3 sequence reads: CASSKDRDNEKLFF. In nucleotides, the CDR3 is TGTGCCAGTAGTAAAGACAGGGATAATGAAAAACTGTTTTTT.